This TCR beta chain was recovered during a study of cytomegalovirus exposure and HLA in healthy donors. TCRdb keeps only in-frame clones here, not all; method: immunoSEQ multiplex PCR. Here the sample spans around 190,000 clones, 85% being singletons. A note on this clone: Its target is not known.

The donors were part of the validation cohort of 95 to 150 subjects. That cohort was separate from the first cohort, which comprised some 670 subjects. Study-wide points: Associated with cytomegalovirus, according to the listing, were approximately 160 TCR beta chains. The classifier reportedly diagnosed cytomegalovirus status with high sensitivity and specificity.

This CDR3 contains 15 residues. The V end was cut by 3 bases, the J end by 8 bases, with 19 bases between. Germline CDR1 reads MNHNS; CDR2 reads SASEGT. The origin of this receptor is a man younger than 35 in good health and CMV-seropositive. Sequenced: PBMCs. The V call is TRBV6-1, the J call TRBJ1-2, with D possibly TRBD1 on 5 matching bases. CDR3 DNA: TGTGCCAGCAGTGAGAAGGAAAGGGGCTCTCGGGGCTACACCTTC. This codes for CASSEKERGSRGYTF.